This T cell receptor beta chain was obtained from a study of blood T cell repertoires in COVID-19. Assay used: immunoSEQ multiplex PCR; TCRdb lists only in-frame clones, some missing. The repertoire includes under 300,000 clones, more than 70% of them detected once, and 2% to 2.5% sits in the top ten. In germline, CDR1 is SGHNT, CDR2 YYREEE (reference sequence). V was clipped by 3 bases and J by 4 bases; unmatched bases: 6. This CDR3 contains 16 residues. The rearrangement joins TRBV5-4 to TRBJ2-2; 10 bases fit TRBD1. Sample: peripheral blood. The source of this sequence is a middle-aged woman who had recovered from COVID-19. The DNA of the CDR3 is TGTGCCAGCAGCTCCCCCCGGGACAGGGGCACCGGGGAGCTGTTTTTT. Amino acids: CASSSPRDRGTGELFF.